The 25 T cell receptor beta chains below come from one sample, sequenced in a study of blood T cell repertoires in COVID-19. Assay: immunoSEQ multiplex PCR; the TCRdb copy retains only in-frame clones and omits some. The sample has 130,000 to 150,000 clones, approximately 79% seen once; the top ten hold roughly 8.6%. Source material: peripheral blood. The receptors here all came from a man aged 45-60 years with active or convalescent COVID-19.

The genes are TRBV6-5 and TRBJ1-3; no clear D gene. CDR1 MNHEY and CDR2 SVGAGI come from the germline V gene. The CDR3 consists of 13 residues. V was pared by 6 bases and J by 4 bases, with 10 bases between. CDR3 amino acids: CASRYSLGNTIYF. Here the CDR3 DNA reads TGTGCCAGCAGATATTCCCTCGGAAACACCATATATTTT.

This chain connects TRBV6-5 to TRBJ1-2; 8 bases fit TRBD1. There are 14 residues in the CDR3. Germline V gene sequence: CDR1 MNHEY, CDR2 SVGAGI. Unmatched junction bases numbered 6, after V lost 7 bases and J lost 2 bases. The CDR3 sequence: CASNDRGLNYGYTF. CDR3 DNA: TGTGCCAGCAACGACAGGGGATTAAACTATGGCTACACCTTC.

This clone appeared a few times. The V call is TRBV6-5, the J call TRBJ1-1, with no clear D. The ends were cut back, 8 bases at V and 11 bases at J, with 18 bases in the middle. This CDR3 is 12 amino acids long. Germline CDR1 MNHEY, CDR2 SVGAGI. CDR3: CASVRASGRAFF. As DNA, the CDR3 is TGTGCCAGCGTTCGGGCATCCGGGAGGGCTTTCTTT.

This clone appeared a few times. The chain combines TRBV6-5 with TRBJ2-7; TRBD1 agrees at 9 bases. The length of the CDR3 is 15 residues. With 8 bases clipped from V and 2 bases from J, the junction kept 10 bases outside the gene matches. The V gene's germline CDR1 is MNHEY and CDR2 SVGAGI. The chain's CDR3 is CASGSPGQGPYEQYF. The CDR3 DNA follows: TGTGCCAGCGGATCCCCGGGACAGGGTCCCTACGAGCAGTACTTC.

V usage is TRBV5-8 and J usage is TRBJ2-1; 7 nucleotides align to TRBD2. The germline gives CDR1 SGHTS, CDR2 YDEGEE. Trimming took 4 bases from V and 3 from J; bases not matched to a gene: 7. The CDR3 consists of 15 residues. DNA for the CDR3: TGTGCCAGCAGCCGCCGGGACTACGGCTACAATGAGCAGTTCTTC. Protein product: CASSRRDYGYNEQFF.

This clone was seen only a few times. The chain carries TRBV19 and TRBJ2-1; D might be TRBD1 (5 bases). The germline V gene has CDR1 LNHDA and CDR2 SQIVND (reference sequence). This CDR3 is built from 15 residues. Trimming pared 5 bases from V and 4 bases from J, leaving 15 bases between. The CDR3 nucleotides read TGTGCCAGTAGTCCCGACCGTGGGGCTTACAATGAGCAGTTCTTC. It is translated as CASSPDRGAYNEQFF.

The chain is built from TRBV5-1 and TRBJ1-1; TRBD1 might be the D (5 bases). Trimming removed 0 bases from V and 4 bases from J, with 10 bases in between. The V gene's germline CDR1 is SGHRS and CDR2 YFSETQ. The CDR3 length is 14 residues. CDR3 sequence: CASSLAGGPTEAFF. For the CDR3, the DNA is TGCGCCAGCAGCTTGGCCGGGGGACCCACTGAAGCTTTCTTT.

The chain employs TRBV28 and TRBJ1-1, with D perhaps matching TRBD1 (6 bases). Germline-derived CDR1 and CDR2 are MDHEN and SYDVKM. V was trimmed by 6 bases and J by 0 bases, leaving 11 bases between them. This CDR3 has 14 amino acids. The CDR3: CASREQGMNTEAFF. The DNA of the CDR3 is TGTGCCAGCAGGGAACAGGGTATGAACACTGAAGCTTTCTTT.

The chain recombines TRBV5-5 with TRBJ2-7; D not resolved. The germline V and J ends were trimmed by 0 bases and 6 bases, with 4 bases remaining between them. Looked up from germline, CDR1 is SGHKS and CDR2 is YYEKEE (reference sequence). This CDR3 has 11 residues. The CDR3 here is CASSLGAEQYF. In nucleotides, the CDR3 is TGTGCCAGCAGCTTGGGGGCCGAGCAGTACTTC.

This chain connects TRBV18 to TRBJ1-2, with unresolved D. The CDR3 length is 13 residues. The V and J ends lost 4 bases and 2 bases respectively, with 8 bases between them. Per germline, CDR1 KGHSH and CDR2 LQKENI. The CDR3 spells CASSQTPNYGYTF. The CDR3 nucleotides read TGTGCCAGCTCACAGACACCGAACTATGGCTACACCTTC.

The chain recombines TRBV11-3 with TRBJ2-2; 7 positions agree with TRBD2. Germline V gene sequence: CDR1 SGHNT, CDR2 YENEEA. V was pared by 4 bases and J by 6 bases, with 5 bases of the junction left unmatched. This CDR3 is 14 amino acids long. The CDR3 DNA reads TGTGCCAGCAGCTGGTCCCGGGGGGCCGGGGAGCTGTTTTTT. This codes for CASSWSRGAGELFF.

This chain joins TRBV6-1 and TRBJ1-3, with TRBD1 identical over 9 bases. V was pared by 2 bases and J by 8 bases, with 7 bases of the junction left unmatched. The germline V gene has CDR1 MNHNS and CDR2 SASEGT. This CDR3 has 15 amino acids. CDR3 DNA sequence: TGTGCCAGCAGTGAAACAGGGGGCGTCTGGGACACCATATATTTT. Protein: CASSETGGVWDTIYF.

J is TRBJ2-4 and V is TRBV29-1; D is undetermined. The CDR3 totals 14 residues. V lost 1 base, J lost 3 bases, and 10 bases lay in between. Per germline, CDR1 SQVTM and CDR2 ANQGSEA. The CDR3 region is CSVEVGYSKNIQYF. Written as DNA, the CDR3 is TGCAGCGTTGAAGTTGGTTACAGCAAAAACATTCAGTACTTC.

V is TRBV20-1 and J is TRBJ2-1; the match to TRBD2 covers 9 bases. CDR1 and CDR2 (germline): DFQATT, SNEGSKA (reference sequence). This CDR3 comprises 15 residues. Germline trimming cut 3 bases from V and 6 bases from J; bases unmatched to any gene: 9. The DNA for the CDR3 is TGCAGTGCTAGTGCTTTGGGACTAGCCGGCAATGAGCAGTTCTTC. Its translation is CSASALGLAGNEQFF.

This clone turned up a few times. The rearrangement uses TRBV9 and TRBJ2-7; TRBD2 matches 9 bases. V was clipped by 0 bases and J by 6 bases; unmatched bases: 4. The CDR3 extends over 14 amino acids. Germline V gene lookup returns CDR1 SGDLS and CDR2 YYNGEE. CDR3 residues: CASSVDSGRIEQYF. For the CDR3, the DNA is TGTGCCAGCAGCGTAGATAGCGGGAGAATCGAGCAGTACTTC.

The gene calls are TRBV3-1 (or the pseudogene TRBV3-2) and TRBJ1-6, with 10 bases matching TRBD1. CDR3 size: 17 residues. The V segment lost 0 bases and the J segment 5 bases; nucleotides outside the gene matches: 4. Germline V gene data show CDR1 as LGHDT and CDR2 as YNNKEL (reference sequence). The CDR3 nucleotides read TGTGCCAGCAGCCAAGAGTATGGGACAGGGGATAATTCACCCCTCCACTTT. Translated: CASSQEYGTGDNSPLHF.

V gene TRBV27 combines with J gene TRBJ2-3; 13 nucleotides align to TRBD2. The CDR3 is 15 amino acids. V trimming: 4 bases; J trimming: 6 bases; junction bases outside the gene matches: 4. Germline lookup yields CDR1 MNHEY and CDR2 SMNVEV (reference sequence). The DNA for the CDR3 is TGTGCCAGCAGTTCGACTAGCGGGGGGTCGGATACGCAGTATTTT. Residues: CASSSTSGGSDTQYF.

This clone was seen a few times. The CDR3 loop reads CAISESRAGEQYF. The CDR3, as DNA: TGTGCCATCAGTGAGTCAAGGGCAGGGGAGCAGTACTTC. This sequence joins TRBV10-3 and TRBJ2-7; D possibly corresponds to TRBD1 (5 bases). CDR1 is ENHRY, CDR2 SYGVKD, per germline. Trimming removed 0 bases at V and 7 bases at J, with 10 bases between. CDR3 length: 13 residues.

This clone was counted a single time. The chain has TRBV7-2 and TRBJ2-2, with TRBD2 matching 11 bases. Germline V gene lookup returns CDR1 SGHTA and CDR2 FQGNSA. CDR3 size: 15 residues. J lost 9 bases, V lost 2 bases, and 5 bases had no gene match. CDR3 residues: CASSLILAGDRELFF. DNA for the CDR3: TGTGCCAGCAGCTTAATACTAGCGGGAGACAGGGAGCTGTTTTTT.

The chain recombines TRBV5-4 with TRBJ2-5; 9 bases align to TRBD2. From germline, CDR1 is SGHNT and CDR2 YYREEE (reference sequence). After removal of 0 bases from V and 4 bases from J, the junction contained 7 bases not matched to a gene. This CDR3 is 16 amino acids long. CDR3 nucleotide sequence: TGTGCCAGCAGCTTGGTAGCGGGAGAGGGAGGAGAGACCCAGTACTTC. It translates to CASSLVAGEGGETQYF.

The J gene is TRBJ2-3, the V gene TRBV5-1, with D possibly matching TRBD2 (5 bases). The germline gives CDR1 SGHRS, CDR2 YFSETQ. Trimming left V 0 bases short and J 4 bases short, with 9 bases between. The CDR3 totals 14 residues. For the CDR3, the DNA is TGCGCCAGCAGCTTGGGTCGGGAATCAGATACGCAGTATTTT. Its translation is CASSLGRESDTQYF.

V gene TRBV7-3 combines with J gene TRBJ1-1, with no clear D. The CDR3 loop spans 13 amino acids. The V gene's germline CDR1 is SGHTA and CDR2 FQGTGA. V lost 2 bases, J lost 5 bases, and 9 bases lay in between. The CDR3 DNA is TGTGCCAGCAGCTTACGGGGATGGACTGAAGCTTTCTTT. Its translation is CASSLRGWTEAFF. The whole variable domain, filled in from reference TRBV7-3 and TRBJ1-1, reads GAGVSQTPSNKVTEKGKYVELRCDPISGHTALYWYRQSLGQGPEFLIYFQGTGAADDSGLPNDRFFAVRPEGSVSTLKIQRTERGDSAVYLCASSLRGWTEAFFGQGTRLTVV.

This CDR3 reads CASSFSGGTIYF. The CDR3 region has the DNA TGTGCCAGCAGCTTCTCCGGGGGCACCATATATTTT. The V gene is TRBV5-8, the J gene TRBJ1-3; D is possibly TRBD1 (5 bases). Germline V CDR1 and CDR2: SGHTS, YDEGEE. The V end was cut by 2 bases, the J end by 9 bases, with 9 bases between. CDR3 length equals 12 residues.

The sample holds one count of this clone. In DNA, the CDR3 is TGCGCCAGCAGTGAGTCTTTCGGGGGGGCTTGGACTGAAGCTTTCTTT. It is translated as CASSESFGGAWTEAFF. The genes are TRBV10-2 and TRBJ1-1; a possible D gene is TRBD1 (6 bases). Germline V gene sequence: CDR1 WSHSY, CDR2 SAAADI. V was clipped by 0 bases and J by 5 bases, with 16 bases between them. The CDR3 covers 16 residues.

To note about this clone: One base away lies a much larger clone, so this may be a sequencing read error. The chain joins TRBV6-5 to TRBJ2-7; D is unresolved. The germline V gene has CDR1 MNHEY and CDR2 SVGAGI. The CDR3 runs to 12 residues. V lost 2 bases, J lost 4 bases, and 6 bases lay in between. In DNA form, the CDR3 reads TGTGCCAGCAGTTACCCCGGGTACGAGCAGTACTTC. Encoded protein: CASSYPGYEQYF.